The following is a T cell receptor beta chain sequence with its context. What it binds is not known. The data were obtained in a study of yellow fever vaccine responses in identical twins. Study-level results: Vaccine-induced T cell responses in twins were reportedly observed to appear partly convergent, partly personalized.

Germline values: CDR1 LGHNA, CDR2 YSLEER. V shed 1 base, J shed 14 bases, and the junction held 9 bases outside the gene matches. This CDR3 is 15 amino acids long. TCRdb re-called the RT-PCR reads through MiXCR, storing one row per CDR3 protein. The sample gives under 7,500 distinct CDR3 sequences, around 83% of which show up once; around 3.4% is in the top ten. The source is a woman aged 18-29 years who received the yellow fever vaccine. The source was T cells from blood (PBMCs), unsorted or a sorted subset (not recorded which), collected before or after yellow fever vaccination (not recorded which). The rearrangement joins TRBV4-3 to TRBJ2-1; 12 bases line up with TRBD2. CDR3 loop: CASSQVLLAGGSEFF. CDR3 bases: TGCGCCAGCAGCCAAGTGTTACTAGCGGGAGGTTCGGAGTTCTTC.